The TCR beta chain described here comes from a study of cytomegalovirus exposure and HLA in healthy donors. This clone came up a few times. Its cognate antigen is unknown. The PCR used 60 Vbeta and 13 Jbeta primers. The repertoire was sequenced with immunoSEQ multiplex PCR; TCRdb's copy has only in-frame clones and lacks some. The profile covers some 200,000 clones, with about 59% appearing a single time and around 2.9% taken by the ten largest. Study-wide findings and caveats: Within an earlier analysis, most TCR beta V segments proved productive either about 90% or about 30% of the time.

The receptor was isolated from a man aged 40-50 years in good health and CMV-seronegative. Sequenced sample: PBMCs.

CDR3 region: CASSLKIIAGGYNEQFF. CDR3 DNA: TGTGCCAGCAGCTTAAAGATAATAGCGGGAGGGTACAATGAGCAGTTCTTC. The chain links TRBV7-9 to TRBJ2-1; TRBD2 matches 11 bases. In germline, CDR1 is SEHNR, CDR2 FQNEAQ (reference sequence). V lost 2 bases and J lost 4; bases outside the gene matches: 7. This CDR3 comprises 17 residues. Full variable domain (rest looked up from reference TRBV7-9 and TRBJ2-1): DTGVSQNPRHKITKRGQNVTFRCDPISEHNRLYWYRQTLGQGPEFLTYFQNEAQLEKSRLLSDRFSAERPKGSFSTLEIQRTEQGDSAMYLCASSLKIIAGGYNEQFFGPGTRLTVL.